This TCR beta chain was observed in a study of Ad26.COV2.S vaccination and SARS-CoV-2 variants. Clones were read by immunoSEQ multiplex PCR, and TCRdb kept only the in-frame ones, dropping some. The sample has 350,000 to 400,000 clones; 75% to 90% are singletons. Notes on the study in general: Post-vaccination breadth of spike-specific CD8+ and CD4+ T cell responses was reportedly substantial.

The CDR3 sequence is 14 residues long. Trimming removed 2 bases from V and 7 bases from J, with 11 bases in between. The V gene's germline CDR1 is MNHEY and CDR2 SMNVEV (reference sequence). Treatment given: around 19 received Ad26.COV2.S at low or high dose, single or two shots; five or six received placebo; per-sample allocation not given. It was on day 63 after the first vaccine or placebo injection that samples were taken. This person who donated was an adult of 18-55 years in Boston. An Ad26 vector expressing Wuhan-strain SARS-CoV-2 spike constituted the vaccine. Remarks on this clone: The antigen remains undetermined.

The sequence derives from a person aged 18-65 years who received the Ad26.COV2.S COVID-19 vaccine or a placebo. The sequenced sample was peripheral blood, obtained in a trial of Ad26.COV2.S vaccine versus placebo. The gene calls are TRBV27 and TRBJ2-2, with D possibly being TRBD2 (7 bases). For the CDR3, the DNA is TGTGCCAGCAGTTTAGGGGGGGCCGTCGGGGAGCTGTTTTTT. This codes for CASSLGGAVGELFF.